A selection of T cell receptor beta chains follows, all from one sample in a study of vaccination and CD4 T cells after COVID-19. For these TCRs, the target antigens are not known. TCRdb processed the PCR reads anew with MiXCR; each CDR3 protein has one entry. Of 20,000 to 25,000 distinct CDR3 sequences listed, less than 50% were seen once; the top ten hold 5%. The sample consisted of CD4+ T cells from blood, cultured in vitro, taken before SARS-CoV-2 vaccination. These receptors originate from a human donor who had recovered from COVID-19. The conserved cysteine and the conserved F or W are not part of the CDR3 here. The order of the fields is J gene, V gene, CDR3 protein.

TRBJ2-7	TRBV28	ASSPPGRDEQY
TRBJ1-5	TRBV28	ASSLSQLTNQPQH
TRBJ1-2	TRBV29-1	SVVNSRQLGYT
TRBJ2-5	TRBV7-2	ASSLEPRAGQETQY
TRBJ1-5	TRBV7-9	ASSLGSEPQH
TRBJ2-7	TRBV5-5	ASSFSTQSYEQY
TRBJ1-2	TRBV19	ASSRDSNYGYT
TRBJ2-2	TRBV9	ASSAAGTGAGELF
TRBJ2-5	TRBV7-9	ASSLPRAVSKETQY
TRBJ2-2	TRBV7-2	ASSSGLAGNTGELF
TRBJ1-2	TRBV20-1	SARDLGQGNYGYT
TRBJ2-7	TRBV25-1	ASSASGTGAYEQY
TRBJ1-2	TRBV6-4	ASSDQGSSGYT
TRBJ1-5	TRBV28	ASRLGGRNQPQH